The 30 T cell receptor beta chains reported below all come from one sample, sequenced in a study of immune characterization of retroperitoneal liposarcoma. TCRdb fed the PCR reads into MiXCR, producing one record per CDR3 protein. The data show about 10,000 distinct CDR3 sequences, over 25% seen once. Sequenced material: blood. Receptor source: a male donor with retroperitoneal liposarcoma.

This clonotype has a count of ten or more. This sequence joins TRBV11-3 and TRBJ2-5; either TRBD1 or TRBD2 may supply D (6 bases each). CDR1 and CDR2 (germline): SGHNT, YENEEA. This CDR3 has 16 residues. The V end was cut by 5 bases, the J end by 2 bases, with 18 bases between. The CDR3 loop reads CASSHYRGDPQETQYF. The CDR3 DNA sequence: TGTGCCAGCAGCCATTATAGGGGGGACCCTCAAGAGACCCAGTACTTC. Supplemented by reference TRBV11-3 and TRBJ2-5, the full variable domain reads EAGVVQSPRYKIIEKKQPVAFWCNPISGHNTLYWYLQNLGQGPELLIRYENEEAVDDSQLPKDRFSAERLKGVDSTLKIQPAELGDSAVYLCASSHYRGDPQETQYFGPGTRLLVL.

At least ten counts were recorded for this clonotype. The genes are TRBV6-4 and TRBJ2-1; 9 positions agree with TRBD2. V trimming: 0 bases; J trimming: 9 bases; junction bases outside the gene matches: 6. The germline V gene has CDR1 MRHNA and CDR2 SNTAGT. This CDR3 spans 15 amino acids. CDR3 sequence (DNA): TGTGCCAGCAGTGACTCGACTGCGGGGGGGGGTGAGCAGTTCTTC. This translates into CASSDSTAGGGEQFF.

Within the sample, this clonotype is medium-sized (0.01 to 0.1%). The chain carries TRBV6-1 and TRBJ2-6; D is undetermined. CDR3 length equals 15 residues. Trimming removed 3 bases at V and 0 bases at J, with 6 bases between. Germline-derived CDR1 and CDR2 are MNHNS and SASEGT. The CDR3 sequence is CASSDGDSGANVLTF. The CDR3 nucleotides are TGTGCCAGCAGTGATGGGGACTCTGGGGCCAACGTCCTGACTTTC.

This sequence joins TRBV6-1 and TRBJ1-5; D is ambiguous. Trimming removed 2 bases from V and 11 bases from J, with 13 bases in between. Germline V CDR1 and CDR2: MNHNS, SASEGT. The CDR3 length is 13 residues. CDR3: CASSESERVTQHF. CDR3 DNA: TGTGCCAGCAGTGAATCCGAAAGGGTGACCCAGCATTTT.

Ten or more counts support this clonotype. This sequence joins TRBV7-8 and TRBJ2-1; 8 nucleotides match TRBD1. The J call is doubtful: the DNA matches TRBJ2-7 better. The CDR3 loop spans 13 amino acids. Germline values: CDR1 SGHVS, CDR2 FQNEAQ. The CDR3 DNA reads TGTGCCAGCAGACACGACAGGGGCTACGAGCAGTACTTC. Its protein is CASRHDRGYEQYF.

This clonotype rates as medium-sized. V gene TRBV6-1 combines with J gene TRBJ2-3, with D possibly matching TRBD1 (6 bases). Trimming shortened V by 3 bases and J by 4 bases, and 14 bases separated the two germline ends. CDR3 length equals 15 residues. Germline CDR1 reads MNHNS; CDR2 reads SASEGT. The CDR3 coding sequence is TGTGCCAGCAGTGACTTGGCAGCAGGGGCAGATACGCAGTATTTT. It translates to CASSDLAAGADTQYF.

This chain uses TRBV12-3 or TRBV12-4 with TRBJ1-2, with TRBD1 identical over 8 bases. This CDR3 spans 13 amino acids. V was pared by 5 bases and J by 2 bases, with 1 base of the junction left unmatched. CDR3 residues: CASSGDRNYGYTF. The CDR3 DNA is TGTGCCAGCAGTGGGGACAGGAACTATGGCTACACCTTC.

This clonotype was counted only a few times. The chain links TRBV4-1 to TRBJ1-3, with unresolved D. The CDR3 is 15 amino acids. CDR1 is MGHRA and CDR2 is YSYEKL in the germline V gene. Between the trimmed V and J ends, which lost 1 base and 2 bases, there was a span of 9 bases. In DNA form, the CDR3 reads TGCGCCAGCAGCCAAGCCGGACGGACTGGAAACACCATATATTTT. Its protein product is CASSQAGRTGNTIYF.

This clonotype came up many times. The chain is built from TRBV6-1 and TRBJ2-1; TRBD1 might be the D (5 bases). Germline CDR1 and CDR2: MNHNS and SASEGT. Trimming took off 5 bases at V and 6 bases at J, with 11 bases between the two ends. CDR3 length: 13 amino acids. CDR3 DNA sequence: TGTGCCAGCAGTCCGACAGAAACCAATGAGCAGTTCTTC. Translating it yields CASSPTETNEQFF.

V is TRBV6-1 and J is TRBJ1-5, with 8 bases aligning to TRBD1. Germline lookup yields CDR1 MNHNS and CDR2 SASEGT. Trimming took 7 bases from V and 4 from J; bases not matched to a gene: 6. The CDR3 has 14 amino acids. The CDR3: CASIMDRDNQPQHF. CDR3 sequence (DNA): TGTGCCAGCATCATGGACAGGGATAATCAGCCCCAGCATTTT.

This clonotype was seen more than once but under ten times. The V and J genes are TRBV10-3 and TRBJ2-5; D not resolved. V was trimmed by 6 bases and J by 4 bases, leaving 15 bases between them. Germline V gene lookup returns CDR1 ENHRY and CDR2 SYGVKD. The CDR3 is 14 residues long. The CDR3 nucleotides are TGTGCCATCAGCCCTACCACGGCCCGAGAGACCCAGTACTTC. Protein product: CAISPTTARETQYF.

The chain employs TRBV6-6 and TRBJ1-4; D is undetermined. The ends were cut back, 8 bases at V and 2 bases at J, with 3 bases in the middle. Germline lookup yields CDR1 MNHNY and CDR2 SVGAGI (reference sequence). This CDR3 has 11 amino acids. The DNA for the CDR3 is TGTGCCAGCGGGACTAATGAAAAACTGTTTTTT. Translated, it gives CASGTNEKLFF.

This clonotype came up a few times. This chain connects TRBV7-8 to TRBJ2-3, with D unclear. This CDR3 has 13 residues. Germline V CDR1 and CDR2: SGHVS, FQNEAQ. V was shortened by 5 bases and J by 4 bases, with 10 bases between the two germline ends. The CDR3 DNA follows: TGTGCCAGCAGCCCTTTAGCTTCAGATACGCAGTATTTT. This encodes CASSPLASDTQYF. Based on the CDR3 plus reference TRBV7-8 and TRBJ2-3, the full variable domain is GAGVSQSPRYKVAKRGQDVALRCDPISGHVSLFWYQQALGQGPEFLTYFQNEAQLDKSGLPSDRFFAERPEGSVSTLKIQRTQQEDSAVYLCASSPLASDTQYFGPGTRLTVL.

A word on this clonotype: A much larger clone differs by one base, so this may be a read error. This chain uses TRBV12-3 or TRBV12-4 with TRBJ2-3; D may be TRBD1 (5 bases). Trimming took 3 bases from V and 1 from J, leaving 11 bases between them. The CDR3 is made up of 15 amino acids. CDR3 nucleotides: TGTGCCAGCAGTTTTAAGGGGCGACGCACAGATACGCAGTATTTT. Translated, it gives CASSFKGRRTDTQYF.

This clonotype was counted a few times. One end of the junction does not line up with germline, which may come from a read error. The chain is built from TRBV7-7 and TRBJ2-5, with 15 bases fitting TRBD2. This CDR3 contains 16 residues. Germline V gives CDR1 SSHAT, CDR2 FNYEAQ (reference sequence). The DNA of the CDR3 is TGTGCTAGCAGCTTAGGACTAGCGGGGGGGCAAGAGACCCAGTACTTC. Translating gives CASSLGLAGGQETQYF. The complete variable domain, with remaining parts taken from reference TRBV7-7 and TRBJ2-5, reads GAGVSQSPRYKVTKRGQDVTLRCDPISSHATLYWYQQALGQGPEFLTYFNYEAQPDKSGLPSDRFSAERPEGSISTLTIQRTEQRDSAMYRCASSLGLAGGQETQYFGPGTRLLVL.

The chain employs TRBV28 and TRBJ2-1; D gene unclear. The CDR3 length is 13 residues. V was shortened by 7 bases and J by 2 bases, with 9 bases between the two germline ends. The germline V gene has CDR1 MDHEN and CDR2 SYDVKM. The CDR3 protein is CASIYTAYNEQFF. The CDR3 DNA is TGTGCCAGCATTTATACAGCCTACAATGAGCAGTTCTTC.

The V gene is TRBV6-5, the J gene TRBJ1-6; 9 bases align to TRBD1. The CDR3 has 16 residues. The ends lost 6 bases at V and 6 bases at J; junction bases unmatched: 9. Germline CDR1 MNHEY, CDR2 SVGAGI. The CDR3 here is CASSYLRDRANSPLHF. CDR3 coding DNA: TGTGCCAGCAGCTACCTTAGGGACAGGGCTAATTCACCCCTCCACTTT.

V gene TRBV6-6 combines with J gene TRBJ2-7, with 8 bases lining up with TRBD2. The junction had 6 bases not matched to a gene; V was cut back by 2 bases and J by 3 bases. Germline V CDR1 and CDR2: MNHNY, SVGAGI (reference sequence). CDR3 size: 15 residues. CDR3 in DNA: TGTGCCAGCAGTTACGCTCGGGAGGGCAACTACGAGCAGTACTTC. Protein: CASSYAREGNYEQYF.

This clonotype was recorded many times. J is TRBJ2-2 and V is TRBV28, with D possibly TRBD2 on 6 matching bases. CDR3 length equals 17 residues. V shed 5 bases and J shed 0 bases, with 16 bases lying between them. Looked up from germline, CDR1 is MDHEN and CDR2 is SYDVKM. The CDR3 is CASSLPGLKPNTGELFF. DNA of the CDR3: TGTGCCAGCAGTCTCCCGGGACTCAAACCGAACACCGGGGAGCTGTTTTTT.

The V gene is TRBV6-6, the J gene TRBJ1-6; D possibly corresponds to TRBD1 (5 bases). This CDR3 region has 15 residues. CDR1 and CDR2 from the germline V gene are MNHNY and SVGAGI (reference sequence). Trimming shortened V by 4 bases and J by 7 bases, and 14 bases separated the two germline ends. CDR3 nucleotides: TGTGCCAGCAGTTTCCAGGGAGGGAGAAATTCACCCCTCCACTTT. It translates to CASSFQGGRNSPLHF.

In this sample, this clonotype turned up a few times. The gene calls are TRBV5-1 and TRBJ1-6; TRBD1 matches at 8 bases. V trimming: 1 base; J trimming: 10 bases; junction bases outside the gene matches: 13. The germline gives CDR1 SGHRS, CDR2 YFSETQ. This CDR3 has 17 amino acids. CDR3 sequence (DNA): TGCGCCAGCAGCTTGTATCGGGCAGGGGGCACCAACTCACCCCTCCACTTT. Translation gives CASSLYRAGGTNSPLHF.

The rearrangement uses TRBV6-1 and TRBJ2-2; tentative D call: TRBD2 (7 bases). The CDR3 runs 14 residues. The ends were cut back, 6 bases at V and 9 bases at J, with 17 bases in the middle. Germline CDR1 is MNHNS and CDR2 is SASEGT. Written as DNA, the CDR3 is TGTGCCAGCAGCGGGGCGGGGGCGTCGCGGGAGCTGTTTTTT. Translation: CASSGAGASRELFF.

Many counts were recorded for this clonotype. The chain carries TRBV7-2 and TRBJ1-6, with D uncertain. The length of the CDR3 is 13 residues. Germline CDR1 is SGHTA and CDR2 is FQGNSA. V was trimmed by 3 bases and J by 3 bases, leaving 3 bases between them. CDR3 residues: CASSLGYNSPLHF. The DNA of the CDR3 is TGTGCCAGCAGCTTGGGCTATAATTCACCCCTCCACTTT.

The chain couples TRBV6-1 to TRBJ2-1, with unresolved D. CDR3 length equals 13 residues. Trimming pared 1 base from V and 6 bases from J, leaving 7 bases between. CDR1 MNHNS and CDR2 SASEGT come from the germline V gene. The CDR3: CASSEGETNEQFF. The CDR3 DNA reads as TGTGCCAGCAGTGAAGGAGAAACCAATGAGCAGTTCTTC.

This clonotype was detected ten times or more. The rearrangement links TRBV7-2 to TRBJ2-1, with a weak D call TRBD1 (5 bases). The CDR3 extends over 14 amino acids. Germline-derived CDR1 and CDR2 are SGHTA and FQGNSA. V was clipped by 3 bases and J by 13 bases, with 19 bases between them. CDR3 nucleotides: TGTGCCAGCAGCTTGTCAGGGTGGTCCGAGACCCAGTTCTTC. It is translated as CASSLSGWSETQFF.

The CDR3 spells CASSQRQGEKLFF. For the CDR3, the DNA is TGTGCCAGCAGCCAGCGACAGGGTGAAAAACTGTTTTTT. The V and J genes are TRBV27 and TRBJ1-4, with TRBD1 matching 7 bases. The ends lost 6 bases at V and 7 bases at J; junction bases unmatched: 5. CDR1 is MNHEY and CDR2 is SMNVEV in the germline V gene (reference sequence). The CDR3 is made up of 13 amino acids.

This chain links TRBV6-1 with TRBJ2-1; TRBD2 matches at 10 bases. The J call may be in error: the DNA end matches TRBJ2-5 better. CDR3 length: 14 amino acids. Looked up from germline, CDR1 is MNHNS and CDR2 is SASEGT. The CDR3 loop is CASSSSGREGTQYF. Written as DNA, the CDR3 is TGTGCCAGCAGTTCTAGCGGGAGAGAGGGGACCCAGTACTTC.

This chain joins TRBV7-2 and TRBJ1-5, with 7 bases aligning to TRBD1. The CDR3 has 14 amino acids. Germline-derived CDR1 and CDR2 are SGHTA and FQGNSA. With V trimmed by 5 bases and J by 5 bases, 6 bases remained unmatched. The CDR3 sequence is CASSNRDRDQPQHF. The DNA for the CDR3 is TGTGCCAGCAGCAATCGGGACAGAGATCAGCCCCAGCATTTT.

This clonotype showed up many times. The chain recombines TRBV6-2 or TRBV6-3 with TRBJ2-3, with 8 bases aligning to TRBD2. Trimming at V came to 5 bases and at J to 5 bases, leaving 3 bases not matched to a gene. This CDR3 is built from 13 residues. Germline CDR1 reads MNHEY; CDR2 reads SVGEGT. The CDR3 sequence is CASSGGGIDTQYF. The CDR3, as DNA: TGTGCCAGCAGTGGCGGGGGGATAGATACGCAGTATTTT.

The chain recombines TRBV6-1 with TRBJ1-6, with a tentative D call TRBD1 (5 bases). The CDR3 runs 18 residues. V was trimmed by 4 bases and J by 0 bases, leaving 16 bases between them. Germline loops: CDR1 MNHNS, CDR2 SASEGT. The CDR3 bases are TGTGCCAGCAGTGGTGGCTGGGGGTTCAGCTCCTATAATTCACCCCTCCACTTT. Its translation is CASSGGWGFSSYNSPLHF.